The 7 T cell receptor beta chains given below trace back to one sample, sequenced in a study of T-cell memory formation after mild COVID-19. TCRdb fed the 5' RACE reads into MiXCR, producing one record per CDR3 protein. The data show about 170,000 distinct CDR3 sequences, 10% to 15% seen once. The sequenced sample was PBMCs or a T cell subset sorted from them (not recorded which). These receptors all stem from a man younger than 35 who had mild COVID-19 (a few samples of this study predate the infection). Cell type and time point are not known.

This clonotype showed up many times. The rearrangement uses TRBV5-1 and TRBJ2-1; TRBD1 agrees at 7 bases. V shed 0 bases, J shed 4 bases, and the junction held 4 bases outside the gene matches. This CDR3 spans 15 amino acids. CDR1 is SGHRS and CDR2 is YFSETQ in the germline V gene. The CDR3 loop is CASSLEGDSYNEQFF. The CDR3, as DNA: TGCGCCAGCAGCTTGGAGGGGGACAGTTACAATGAGCAGTTCTTC.

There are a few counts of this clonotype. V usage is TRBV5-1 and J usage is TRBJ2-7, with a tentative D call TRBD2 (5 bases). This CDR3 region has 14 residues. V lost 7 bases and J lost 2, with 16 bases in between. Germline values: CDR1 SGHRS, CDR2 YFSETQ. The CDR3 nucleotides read TGCGCCAGCGATCGGGGAACGAAAACCTACGAGCAGTACGTC. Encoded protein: CASDRGTKTYEQYV.

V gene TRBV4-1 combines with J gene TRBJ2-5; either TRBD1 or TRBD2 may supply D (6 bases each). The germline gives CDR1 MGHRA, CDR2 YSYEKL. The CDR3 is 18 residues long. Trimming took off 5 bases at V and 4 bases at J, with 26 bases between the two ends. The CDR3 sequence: CASSALGLRGRGRETQYF. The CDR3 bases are TGCGCCAGCAGCGCATTAGGACTAAGGGGCAGGGGACGAGAGACCCAGTACTTC.

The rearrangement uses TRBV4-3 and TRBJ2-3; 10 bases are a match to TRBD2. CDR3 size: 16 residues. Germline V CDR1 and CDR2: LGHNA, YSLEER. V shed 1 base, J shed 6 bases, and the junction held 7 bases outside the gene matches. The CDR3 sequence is CASSQAGAGGQDTQYF. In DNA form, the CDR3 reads TGCGCCAGCAGCCAAGCAGGAGCGGGGGGGCAGGATACGCAGTATTTT.

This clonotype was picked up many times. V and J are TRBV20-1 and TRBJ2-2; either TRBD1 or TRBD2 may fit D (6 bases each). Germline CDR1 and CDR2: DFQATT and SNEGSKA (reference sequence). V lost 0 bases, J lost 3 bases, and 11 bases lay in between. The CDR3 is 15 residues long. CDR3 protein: CSARDWRGDTGELFF. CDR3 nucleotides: TGCAGTGCTAGAGATTGGAGGGGGGACACCGGGGAGCTGTTTTTT.

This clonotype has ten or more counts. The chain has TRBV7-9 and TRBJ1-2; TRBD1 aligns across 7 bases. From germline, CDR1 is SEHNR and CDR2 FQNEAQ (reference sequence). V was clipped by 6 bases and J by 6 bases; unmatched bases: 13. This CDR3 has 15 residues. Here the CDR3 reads CASRPRKGQRNGYTF. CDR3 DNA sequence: TGTGCCAGCAGGCCACGTAAGGGACAGCGAAATGGCTACACCTTC. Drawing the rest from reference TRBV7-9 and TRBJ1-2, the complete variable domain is DTGVSQNPRHKITKRGQNVTFRCDPISEHNRLYWYRQTLGQGPEFLTYFQNEAQLEKSRLLSDRFSAERPKGSFSTLEIQRTEQGDSAMYLCASRPRKGQRNGYTFGSGTRLTVV.

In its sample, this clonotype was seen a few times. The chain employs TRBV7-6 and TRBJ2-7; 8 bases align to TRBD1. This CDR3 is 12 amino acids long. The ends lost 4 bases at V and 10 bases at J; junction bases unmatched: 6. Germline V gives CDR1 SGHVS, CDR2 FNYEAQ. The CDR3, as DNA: TGTGCCAGCAGCTCCCAGGGGGCGCGTCAGTACTTC. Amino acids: CASSSQGARQYF. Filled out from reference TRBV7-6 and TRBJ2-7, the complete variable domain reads GAGVSQSPRYKVTKRGQDVALRCDPISGHVSLYWYRQALGQGPEFLTYFNYEAQQDKSGLPNDRFSAERPEGSISTLTIQRTEQRDSAMYRCASSSQGARQYFGPGTRLTVT.